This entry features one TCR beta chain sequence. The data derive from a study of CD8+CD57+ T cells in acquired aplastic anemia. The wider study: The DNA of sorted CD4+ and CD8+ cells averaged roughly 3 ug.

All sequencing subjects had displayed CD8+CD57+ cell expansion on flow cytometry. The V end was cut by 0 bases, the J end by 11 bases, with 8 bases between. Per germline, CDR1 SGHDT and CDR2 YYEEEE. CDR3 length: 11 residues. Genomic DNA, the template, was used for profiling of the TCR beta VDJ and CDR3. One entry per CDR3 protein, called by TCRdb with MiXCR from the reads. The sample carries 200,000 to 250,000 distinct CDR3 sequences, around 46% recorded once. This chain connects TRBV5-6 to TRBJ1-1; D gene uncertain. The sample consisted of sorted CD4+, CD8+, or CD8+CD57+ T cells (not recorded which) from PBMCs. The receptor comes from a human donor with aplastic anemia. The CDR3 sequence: CASSLGAMAFF. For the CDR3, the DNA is TGTGCCAGCAGCTTGGGGGCGATGGCTTTCTTT.